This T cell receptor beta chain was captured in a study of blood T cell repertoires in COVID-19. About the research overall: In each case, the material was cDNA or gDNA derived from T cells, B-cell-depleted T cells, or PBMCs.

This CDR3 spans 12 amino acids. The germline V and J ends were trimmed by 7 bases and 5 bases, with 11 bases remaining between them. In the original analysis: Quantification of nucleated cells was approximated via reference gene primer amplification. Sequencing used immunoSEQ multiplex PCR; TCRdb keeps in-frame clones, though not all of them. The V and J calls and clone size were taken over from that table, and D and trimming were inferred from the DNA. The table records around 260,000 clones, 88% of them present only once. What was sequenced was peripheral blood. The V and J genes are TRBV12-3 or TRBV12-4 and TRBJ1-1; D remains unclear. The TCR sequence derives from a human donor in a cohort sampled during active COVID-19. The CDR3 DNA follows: TGTGCCAGCACCCCGTTGGCAACTGAAGCTTTCTTT. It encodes CASTPLATEAFF.